This TCR beta chain was captured in a study of OX40 agonist ivuxolimab in advanced cancers. Study overall: While on treatment, patients had intravenous ivuxolimab at 0.01 to 10 mg/kg every 2 weeks.

Germline CDR1 is GTSNPN and CDR2 is SVGIG (reference sequence). The CDR3 length is 12 residues. V gave up 3 bases and J gave up 2 bases, with 7 bases separating them. Details on this clone: Its antigen is unidentified.

The table came from immunoSEQ multiplex PCR; TCRdb's copy has only in-frame clones and leaves some out. The repertoire holds some 30,000 clones, approximately 85% seen once, with 20% to 30% in the top ten. Overall study results and limits: In the 0.1-3.0 mg/kg groups, partial responders showed among the lowest expansion. There were also nonresponders showing low normalized T-cell clonal expansion.

Blood samples were obtained at baseline, cycle 4 day 1, and cycle 7 day 1. This receptor was obtained from an adult with an advanced solid tumor such as melanoma, head and neck, liver or kidney cancer. The chain employs TRBV30 and TRBJ1-2, with no clear D. The source was CD4+ or CD8+ T cells sorted from blood, collected in a trial of the OX40 agonist ivuxolimab. In DNA form, the CDR3 reads TGTGCCTGGAGGTACGGGAACTATGGCTACACCTTC. Protein sequence: CAWRYGNYGYTF.